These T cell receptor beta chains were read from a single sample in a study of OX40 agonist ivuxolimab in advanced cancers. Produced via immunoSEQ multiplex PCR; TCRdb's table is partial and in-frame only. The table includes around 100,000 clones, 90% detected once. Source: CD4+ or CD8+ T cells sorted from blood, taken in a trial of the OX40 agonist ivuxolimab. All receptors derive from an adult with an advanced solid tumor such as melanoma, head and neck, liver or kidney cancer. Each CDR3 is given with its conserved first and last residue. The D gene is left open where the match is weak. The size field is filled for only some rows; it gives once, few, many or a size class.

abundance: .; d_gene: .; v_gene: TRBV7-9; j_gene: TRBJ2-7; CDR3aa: CASSLTDTYEQYF; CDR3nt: TGTGCCAGCAGCTTGACAGATACATACGAGCAGTACTTC
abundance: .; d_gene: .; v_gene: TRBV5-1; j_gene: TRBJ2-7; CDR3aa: CASTPGSFSYEQYF; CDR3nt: TGCGCCAGCACCCCTGGGTCTTTCTCCTACGAGCAGTACTTC
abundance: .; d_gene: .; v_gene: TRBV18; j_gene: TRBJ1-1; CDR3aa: CASSALRVGGTEAFF; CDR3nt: TGTGCCAGCTCAGCCCTCCGGGTAGGGGGCACTGAAGCTTTCTTT
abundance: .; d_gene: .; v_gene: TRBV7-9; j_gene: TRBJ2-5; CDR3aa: CASSLAIQGGRETQYF; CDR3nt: TGTGCCAGCAGCTTAGCGATTCAGGGAGGAAGGGAGACCCAGTACTTC
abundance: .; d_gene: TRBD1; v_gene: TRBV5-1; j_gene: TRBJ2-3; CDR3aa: CASSLARGQGASDTQYF; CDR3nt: TGCGCCAGCAGCTTGGCCAGGGGACAGGGGGCGTCAGATACGCAGTATTTT
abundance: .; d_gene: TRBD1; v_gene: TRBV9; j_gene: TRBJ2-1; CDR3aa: CASSAGQGLYNEQFF; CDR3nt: TGTGCCAGCAGCGCTGGACAGGGCCTCTACAATGAGCAGTTCTTC
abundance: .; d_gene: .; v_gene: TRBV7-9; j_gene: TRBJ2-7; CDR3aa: CASSHGGLYEQYF; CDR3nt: TGTGCCAGCAGCCATGGGGGCCTATACGAGCAGTACTTC
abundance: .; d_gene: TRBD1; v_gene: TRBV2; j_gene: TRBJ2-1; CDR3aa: CASSAEQGINEQFF; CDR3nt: TGTGCCAGCAGTGCAGAACAGGGGATCAATGAGCAGTTCTTC
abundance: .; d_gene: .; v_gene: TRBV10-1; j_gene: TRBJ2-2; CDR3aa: CASSESQRFSGLTGELFF; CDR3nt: TGCGCCAGCAGTGAGTCTCAGCGGTTTAGCGGACTCACCGGGGAGCTGTTTTTT
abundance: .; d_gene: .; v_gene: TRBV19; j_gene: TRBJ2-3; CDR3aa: CASSFPRGTDTQYF; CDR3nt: TGTGCCAGTAGTTTCCCCCGGGGCACAGATACGCAGTATTTT
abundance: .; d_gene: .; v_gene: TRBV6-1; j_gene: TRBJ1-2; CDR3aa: CASSSVYGYTF; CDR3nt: TGTGCCAGCAGTTCCGTCTATGGCTACACCTTC
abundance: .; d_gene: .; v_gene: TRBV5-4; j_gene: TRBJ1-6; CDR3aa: CASSSPTGNSPLHF; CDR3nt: TGTGCCAGCAGCTCTCCTACTGGTAATTCACCCCTCCACTTT
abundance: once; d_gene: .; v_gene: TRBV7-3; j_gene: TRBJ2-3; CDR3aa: CASSLTGTTDTQYF; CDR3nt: TGTGCCAGCAGCTTAACGGGCACCACAGATACGCAGTATTTT
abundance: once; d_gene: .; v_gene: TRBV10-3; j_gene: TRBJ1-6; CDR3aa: CAISDIANSPLHF; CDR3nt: TGTGCCATCAGTGATATTGCGAATTCACCCCTCCACTTT
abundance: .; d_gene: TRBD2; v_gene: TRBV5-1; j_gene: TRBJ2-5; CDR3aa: CASSWTSAQETQYF; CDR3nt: TGCGCCAGCAGCTGGACTAGCGCACAAGAGACCCAGTACTTC
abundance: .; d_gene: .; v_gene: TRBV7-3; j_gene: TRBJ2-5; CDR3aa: CASSLGSQETQYF; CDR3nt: TGTGCCAGCAGCTTAGGGTCCCAAGAGACCCAGTACTTC
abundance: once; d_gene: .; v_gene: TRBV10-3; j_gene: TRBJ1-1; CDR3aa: CAISVGAVGNTEAFF; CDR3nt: TGTGCCATCAGTGTGGGGGCTGTGGGGAACACTGAAGCTTTCTTT
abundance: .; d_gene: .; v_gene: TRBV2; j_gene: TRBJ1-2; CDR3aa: CASSEARGGYTF; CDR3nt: TGTGCCAGCAGTGAAGCGAGGGGGGGCTACACCTTC
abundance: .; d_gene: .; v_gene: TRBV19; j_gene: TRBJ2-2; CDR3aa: CASSIVAGANTGELFF; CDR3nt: TGTGCCAGTAGTATTGTGGCCGGGGCGAACACCGGGGAGCTGTTTTTT
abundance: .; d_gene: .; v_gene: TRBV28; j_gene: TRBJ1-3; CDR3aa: CASSLGFSGNTIYF; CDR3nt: TGTGCCAGCAGTTTAGGGTTCTCTGGAAACACCATATATTTT
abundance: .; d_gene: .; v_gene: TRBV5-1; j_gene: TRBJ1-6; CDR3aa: CASSLRSGENSPLHF; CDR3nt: TGCGCCAGCAGCTTGAGATCGGGAGAGAATTCACCCCTCCACTTT
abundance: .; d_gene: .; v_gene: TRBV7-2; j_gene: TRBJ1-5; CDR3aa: CASSGGDNQPQHF; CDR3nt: TGTGCCAGCAGCGGGGGGGACAATCAGCCCCAGCATTTT
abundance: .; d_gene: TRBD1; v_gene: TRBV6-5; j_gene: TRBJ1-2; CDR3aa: CASRWDRGLGYTF; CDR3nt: TGTGCCAGCAGATGGGACAGGGGGCTTGGCTACACCTTC
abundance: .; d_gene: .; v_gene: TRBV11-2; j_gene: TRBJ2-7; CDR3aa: CASSPNRAGVEQYF; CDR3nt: TGTGCCAGCAGCCCAAACCGGGCCGGGGTGGAGCAGTACTTC
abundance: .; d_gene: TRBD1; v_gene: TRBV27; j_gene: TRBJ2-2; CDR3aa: CASSPGTGWSTGELFF; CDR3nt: TGTGCCAGCAGTCCTGGGACAGGGTGGAGCACCGGGGAGCTGTTTTTT
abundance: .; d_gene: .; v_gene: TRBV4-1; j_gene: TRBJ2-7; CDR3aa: CASSQGPTGLAGYEQYF; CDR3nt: TGCGCCAGCAGCCAAGGCCCGACAGGGCTGGCGGGATACGAGCAGTACTTC
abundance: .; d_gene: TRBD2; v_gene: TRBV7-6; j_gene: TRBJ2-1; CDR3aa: CASSPGLAHNEQFF; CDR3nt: TGTGCCAGCAGCCCAGGACTAGCCCACAATGAGCAGTTCTTC
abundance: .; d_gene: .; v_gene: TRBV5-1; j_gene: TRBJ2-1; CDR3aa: CASSPWRGGAYNEQFF; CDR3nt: TGCGCCAGCAGCCCGTGGAGAGGGGGGGCTTACAATGAGCAGTTCTTC
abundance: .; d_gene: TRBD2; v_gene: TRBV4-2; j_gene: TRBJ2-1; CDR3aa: CASSLDGRVVAYNEQFF; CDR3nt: TGTGCCAGCAGCCTGGACGGGAGGGTCGTCGCCTACAATGAGCAGTTCTTC
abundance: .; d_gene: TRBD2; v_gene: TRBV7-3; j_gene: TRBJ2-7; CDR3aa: CASSLNPLAGRPYEQYF; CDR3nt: TGTGCCAGCAGCTTAAATCCACTAGCGGGCCGCCCATACGAGCAGTACTTC
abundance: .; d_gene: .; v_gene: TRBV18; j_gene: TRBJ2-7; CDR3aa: CASSPRMTYEQYF; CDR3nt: TGTGCCAGCTCACCCAGGATGACCTACGAGCAGTACTTC
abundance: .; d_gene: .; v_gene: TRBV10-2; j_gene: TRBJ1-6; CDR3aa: CASSEGYNSPLHF; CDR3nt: TGCGCCAGCAGTGAAGGGTATAATTCACCCCTCCACTTT
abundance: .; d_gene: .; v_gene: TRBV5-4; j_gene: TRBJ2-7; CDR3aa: CASSLALGNSYEQYF; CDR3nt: TGTGCCAGCAGCTTGGCCCTCGGGAACTCCTACGAGCAGTACTTC
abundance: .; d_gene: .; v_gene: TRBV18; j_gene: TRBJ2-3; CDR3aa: CASSAAGKPDTQYF; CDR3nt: TGTGCCAGCTCAGCCGCGGGAAAACCAGATACGCAGTATTTT
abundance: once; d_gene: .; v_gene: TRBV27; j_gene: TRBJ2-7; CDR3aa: CASRLAGPYYEQYF; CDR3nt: TGTGCCAGCAGGCTTGCAGGCCCTTACTACGAGCAGTACTTC
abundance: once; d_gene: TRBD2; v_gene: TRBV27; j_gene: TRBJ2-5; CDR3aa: CATQSGGGRSRETQYF; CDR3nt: TGTGCCACCCAATCGGGAGGGGGTAGGAGTCGAGAGACCCAGTACTTC
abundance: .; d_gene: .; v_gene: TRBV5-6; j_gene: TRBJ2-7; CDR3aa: CASSWGAGEQYF; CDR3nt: TGTGCCAGCAGCTGGGGGGCCGGGGAGCAGTACTTC
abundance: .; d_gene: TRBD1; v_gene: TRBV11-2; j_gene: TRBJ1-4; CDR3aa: CASSSGQGLTTNEKLFF; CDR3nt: TGTGCCAGCAGCTCCGGACAGGGGCTCACAACTAATGAAAAACTGTTTTTT
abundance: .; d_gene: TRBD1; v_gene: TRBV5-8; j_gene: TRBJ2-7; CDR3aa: CASSGETGWYEQYF; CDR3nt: TGTGCCAGCAGCGGGGAGACAGGGTGGTACGAGCAGTACTTC
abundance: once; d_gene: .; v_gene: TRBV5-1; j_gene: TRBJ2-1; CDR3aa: CASSRLGSNEQFF; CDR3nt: TGCGCCAGCAGCCGCTTGGGAAGCAATGAGCAGTTCTTC
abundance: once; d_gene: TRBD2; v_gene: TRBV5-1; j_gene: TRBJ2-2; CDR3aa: CASSFGTREFGELFF; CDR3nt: TGCGCCAGCAGCTTTGGGACTAGGGAATTCGGGGAGCTGTTTTTT
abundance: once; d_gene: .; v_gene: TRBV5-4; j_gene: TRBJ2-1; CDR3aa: CASSLGGREWNEQFF; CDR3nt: TGTGCCAGCAGCTTGGGGGGCCGGGAATGGAATGAGCAGTTCTTC
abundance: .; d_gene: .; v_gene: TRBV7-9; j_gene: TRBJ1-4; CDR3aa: CASSLGGSTNEKLFF; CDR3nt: TGTGCCAGCAGCTTAGGGGGATCAACTAATGAAAAACTGTTTTTT
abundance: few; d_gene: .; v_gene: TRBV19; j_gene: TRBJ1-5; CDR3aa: CASSIRWRGAKQPQHF; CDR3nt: TGTGCCAGTAGTATCCGTTGGCGGGGGGCAAAACAGCCCCAGCATTTT
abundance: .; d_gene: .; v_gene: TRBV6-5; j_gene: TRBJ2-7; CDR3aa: CASSYSFRGGSYEQYF; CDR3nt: TGTGCCAGCAGTTACTCGTTTAGAGGGGGCTCCTACGAGCAGTACTTC
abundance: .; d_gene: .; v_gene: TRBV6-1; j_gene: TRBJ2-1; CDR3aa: CASSSQGLAYNEQFF; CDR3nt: TGTGCCAGCAGTTCACAGGGTCTAGCCTACAATGAGCAGTTCTTC
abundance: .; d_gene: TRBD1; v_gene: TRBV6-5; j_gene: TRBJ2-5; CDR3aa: CASSANRGPETQYF; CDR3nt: TGTGCCAGCAGTGCGAACAGGGGGCCAGAGACCCAGTACTTC